This record looks at one T cell receptor (beta chain) sequence and its context. In the original processing: Amplifying reference gene primers gave estimates of nucleated cell counts. The data were produced by immunoSEQ multiplex PCR, yet TCRdb's version contains in-frame clones alone and is incomplete. That table gives V, J and clone size, and the DNA gave D and trimming. The sample lists a few hundred thousand clones, approximately 88% occurring once. The CDR3 length is 16 residues. Looked up from germline, CDR1 is WSHSY and CDR2 is SAAADI. V lost 2 bases to trimming and J lost 7 bases, with 19 bases between them. This record belongs to a study of blood T cell repertoires in COVID-19. Study in general: From the United States, Italy and Spain came samples of acute and convalescent COVID-19. Sample material is recorded as cDNA or gDNA derived from T cells, B-cell-depleted T cells, or PBMCs.

Input material: peripheral blood. The rearrangement joins TRBV10-2 to TRBJ2-3, with D tentatively TRBD2 (5 bases). This TCR was recovered from a woman in her forties or fifties with active or convalescent COVID-19. CDR3 in amino acids: CASSEHDYTSRHTQYF. CDR3 sequence (DNA): TGCGCCAGCAGTGAGCACGACTACACCTCTAGACATACGCAGTATTTT.